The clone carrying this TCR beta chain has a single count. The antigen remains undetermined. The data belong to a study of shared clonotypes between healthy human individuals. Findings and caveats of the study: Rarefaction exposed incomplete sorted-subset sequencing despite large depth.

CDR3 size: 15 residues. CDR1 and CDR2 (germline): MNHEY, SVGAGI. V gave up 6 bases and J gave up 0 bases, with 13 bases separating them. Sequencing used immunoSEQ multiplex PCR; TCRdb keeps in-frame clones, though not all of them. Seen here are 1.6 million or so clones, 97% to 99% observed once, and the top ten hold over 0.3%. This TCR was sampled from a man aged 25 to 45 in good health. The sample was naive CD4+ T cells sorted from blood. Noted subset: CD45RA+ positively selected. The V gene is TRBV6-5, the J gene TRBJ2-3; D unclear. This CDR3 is CASRTPLTSTDTQYF. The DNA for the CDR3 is TGTGCCAGCAGGACCCCTTTAACTAGCACAGATACGCAGTATTTT.